This TCR beta chain was recorded in a study of blood T cell repertoires in COVID-19. About the research overall: Some COVID-19 samples were acute and others convalescent; all came from the United States, Italy and Spain.

Assay: immunoSEQ multiplex PCR; the TCRdb copy retains only in-frame clones and omits some. The table has more than 300,000 clones, roughly 86% seen once. The CDR3 is made up of 13 amino acids. CDR1 and CDR2 (germline): LNHDA, SQIVND (reference sequence). V was cut by 7 bases and J by 9 bases, with 13 bases left in between. The receptor comes from a man aged 40-55 years in a cohort exposed to, infected with or recovered from COVID-19 (not recorded which). The V call is TRBV19, the J call TRBJ1-6; possible D gene TRBD1, 5 bases. Sequencing input: PBMCs or T cells enriched from blood (not recorded which). The CDR3 is CASNTGGTSPLHF. CDR3 nucleotides: TGTGCCAGTAATACGGGGGGTACTTCACCCCTCCACTTT. The full variable domain, with the rest looked up from reference TRBV19 and TRBJ1-6, is DGGITQSPKYLFRKEGQNVTLSCEQNLNHDAMYWYRQDPGQGLRLIYYSQIVNDFQKGDIAEGYSVSREKKESFPLTVTSAQKNPTAFYLCASNTGGTSPLHFGNGTRLTVT.